This TCR beta chain was identified in a study of graft-versus-host responses after intestinal transplantation. Background on the study: The whole recipient group had anti-thymocyte globulin induction followed by tacrolimus and steroids for 2 to 3 years. Regarding the study as a whole: The presence of high graft-versus-host to host-versus-graft clonal ratios in allografts characterized patients with graft-donor T cell macrochimerism. Recipient marrow showed GvH clones, some seen first in ileum or blood. Early after transplant, HvG declines were associated with peak levels of circulating GvH clones.

About this clone: Its antigen is not known.

The data were produced by immunoSEQ multiplex PCR, yet TCRdb's version contains in-frame clones alone and is incomplete. The data hold tens of thousands of clones, with approximately 92% observed a single time. Germline CDR1 and CDR2: SEHNR and FQNEAQ (reference sequence). The junction had 4 bases not matched to a gene; V was cut back by 5 bases and J by 4 bases. The CDR3 covers 14 residues. The sample here was bone marrow, taken 700 to 850 days after intestinal transplantation. This TCR was sampled from a human patient who received an intestinal transplant, so some T cells may come from the graft donor. The rearrangement joins TRBV7-9 to TRBJ1-4, with TRBD1 matching 7 bases. This CDR3 is CASSQGGLNEKLFF. The CDR3 DNA follows: TGTGCCAGCAGCCAGGGGGGTCTTAATGAAAAACTGTTTTTT.